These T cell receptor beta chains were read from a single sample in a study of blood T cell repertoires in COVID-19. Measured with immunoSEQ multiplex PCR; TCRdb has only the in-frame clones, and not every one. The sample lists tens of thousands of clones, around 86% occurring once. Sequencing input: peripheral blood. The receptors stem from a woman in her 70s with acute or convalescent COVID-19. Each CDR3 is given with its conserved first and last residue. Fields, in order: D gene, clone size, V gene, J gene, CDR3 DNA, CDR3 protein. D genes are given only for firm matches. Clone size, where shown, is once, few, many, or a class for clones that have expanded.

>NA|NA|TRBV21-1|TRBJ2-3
TGTGCCAGCAGCAAATCATCGCAGGGGCCAACAGATACGCAGTATTTT
CASSKSSQGPTDTQYF
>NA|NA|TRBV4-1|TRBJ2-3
TGCGCCAGCAGCCGGCAGGGCACGTTCACAGATACGCAGTATTTT
CASSRQGTFTDTQYF
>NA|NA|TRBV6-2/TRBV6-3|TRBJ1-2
TGTGCCAGCAGTTACTCTCCGGGATATGGCTACACCTTC
CASSYSPGYGYTF
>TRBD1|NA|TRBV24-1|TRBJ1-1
TGTGCCACCAGTGCACAGGGGCTCACTGAAGCTTTCTTT
CATSAQGLTEAFF
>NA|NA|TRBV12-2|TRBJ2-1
TGTGCAAGTCGCTTGGGACTAGCGGCACAGTTGGGCAGCTCCTACAATGAGCAGTTCTTC
CASRLGLAAQLGSSYNEQFF
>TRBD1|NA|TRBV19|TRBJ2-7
TGTGCCAGTAGTATAACCGGGACAGGGGGTGAGCAGTACTTC
CASSITGTGGEQYF
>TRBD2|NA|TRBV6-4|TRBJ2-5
TGTGCCAGCAGTGACGTTAGCGGGGGCCAAGAGACCCAGTACTTC
CASSDVSGGQETQYF
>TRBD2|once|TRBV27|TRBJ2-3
TGTGCCAGCAGTTTCCCTAGCGGGGGCCGGGGAGATACGCAGTATTTT
CASSFPSGGRGDTQYF
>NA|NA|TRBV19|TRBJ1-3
TGTGCCAGCCAGACATCCTCTGGAAACACCATATATTTT
CASQTSSGNTIYF
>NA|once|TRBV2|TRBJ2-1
TGTGCCAGCAGTCCACGACTGGCTTTTGAGCAGTTCTTC
CASSPRLAFEQFF
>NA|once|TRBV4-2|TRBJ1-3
TGTGCCAGCAGCCAAGATCGACACCCGTCTGGAAACACCATATATTTT
CASSQDRHPSGNTIYF
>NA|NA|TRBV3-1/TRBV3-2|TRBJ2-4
TGTGCCAGCAGTACAAACAATGATCAGTACTTC
CASSTNNDQYF
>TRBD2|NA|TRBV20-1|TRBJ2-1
TGCAGTGCTAGTCGGACTAGCGGGCGACCCAATGAGCAGTTCTTC
CSASRTSGRPNEQFF
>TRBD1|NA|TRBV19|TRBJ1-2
TGTGCCAGTACTACCCCCTTTGACAGGGTGGATGGCTACACCTTC
CASTTPFDRVDGYTF
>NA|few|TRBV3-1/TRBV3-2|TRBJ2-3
TGTGCCAGCAGGAATAGTGGCGGAGATACGCAGTATTTT
CASRNSGGDTQYF
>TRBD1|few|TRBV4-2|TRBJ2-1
TGTGCCAGCAGCCAAGAGGACAGGAGCCACTACAATGAGCAGTTCTTC
CASSQEDRSHYNEQFF
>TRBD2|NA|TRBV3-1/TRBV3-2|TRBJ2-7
TGTGCCAGCAGCCCGTACGACACTAGCGGGAGGACGAAGTACTTC
CASSPYDTSGRTKYF
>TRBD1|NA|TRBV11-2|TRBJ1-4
TGTGCCAGCAGCTTAGGCCCAGGGGGTAATGAAAAACTGTTTTTT
CASSLGPGGNEKLFF
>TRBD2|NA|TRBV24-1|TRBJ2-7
TGTGCCACCGGATTAGGAGGACTAGCGGGAGGGGGGTTTTGCGAGCAGTACTTC
CATGLGGLAGGGFCEQYF
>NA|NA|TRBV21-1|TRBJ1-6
TGTGCCAGCAGCACGGGACTCGACAGGGCACTCCACTTT
CASSTGLDRALHF
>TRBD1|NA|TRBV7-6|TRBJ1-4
TGTGCCAGCAGCTCCCGACAGGGGTCGGTCGATGAAAAACTGTTTTTT
CASSSRQGSVDEKLFF
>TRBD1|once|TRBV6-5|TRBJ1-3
TGTGCCAGCAGTTACTCACAGGGGCCAAGAAACACCATATATTTT
CASSYSQGPRNTIYF
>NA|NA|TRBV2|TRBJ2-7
TGTGCCAGCATCCCACCTCTAGCGAGATACGAGCAGTACTTC
CASIPPLARYEQYF
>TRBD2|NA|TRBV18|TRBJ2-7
TGTGCCAGCTCATCACTGACTAGCGGAGGAACCTACGAGCAGTACTTC
CASSSLTSGGTYEQYF
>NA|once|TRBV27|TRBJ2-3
TGTGCCAGCAGTCCGACTAGGACGAGCACAGATACGCAGTATTTT
CASSPTRTSTDTQYF
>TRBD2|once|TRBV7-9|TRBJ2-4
TGTGCCAGCAGCTTAAGCGGACTAGCTCAAAACATTCAGTACTTC
CASSLSGLAQNIQYF
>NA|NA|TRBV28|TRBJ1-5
TGTGCCAGCAGACGTCTTGACGGGGTGGTCGAGGATCAGCCCCAGCATTTT
CASRRLDGVVEDQPQHF
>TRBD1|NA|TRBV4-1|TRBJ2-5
TGCGCCAGCAGCCAAGTCAGGGGGCGAGAGACCCAGTACTTC
CASSQVRGRETQYF
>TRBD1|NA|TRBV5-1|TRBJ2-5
TGCGCCAGCAGCTTCCTCGGGACAGGGAAAGAGACCCAGTACTTC
CASSFLGTGKETQYF
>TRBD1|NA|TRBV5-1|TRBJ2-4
TGCGCCAGCAGCTTGGGCCCCGGGACAGACAAAAACATTCAGTACTTC
CASSLGPGTDKNIQYF
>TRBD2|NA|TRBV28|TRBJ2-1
TGTGCCAGCAGTTTATCGCGGGGGGGTTACTGGGATGAGCAGTTCTTC
CASSLSRGGYWDEQFF
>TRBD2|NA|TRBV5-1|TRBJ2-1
TGCGCCAGCAGCTTGTATAGCGGGGTTGGAAATGAGCAGTTCTTC
CASSLYSGVGNEQFF
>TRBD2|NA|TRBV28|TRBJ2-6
TGTGCCAGCAGCCCCGGGACTACCTCTGGGGCCAACGTCCTGACTTTC
CASSPGTTSGANVLTF
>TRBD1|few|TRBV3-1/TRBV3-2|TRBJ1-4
TGTGCCAGCAGCCCAACAGGGGGAGCCATCTCAGAAAAACTGTTTTTT
CASSPTGGAISEKLFF
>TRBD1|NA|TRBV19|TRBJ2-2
TGTGCCAGTAGTGCGACAGGGGGCACCGGGGAGCTGTTTTTT
CASSATGGTGELFF
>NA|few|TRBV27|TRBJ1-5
TGTGCCAGCAAGGGAGACAATTATAGCAATCAGCCCCAGCATTTT
CASKGDNYSNQPQHF
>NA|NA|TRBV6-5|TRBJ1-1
TGTGCCAGAAACCGAGACAGTCTGAACACTGAAGCTTTCTTT
CARNRDSLNTEAFF
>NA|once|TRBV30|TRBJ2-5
TGTGCCTGGAGTCATGGCAGGGGTGCCGAGACCCAGTACTTC
CAWSHGRGAETQYF
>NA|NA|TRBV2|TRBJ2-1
TGTGCCAGCAGGATTGGAACAGCTTACAATGAGCAGTTCTTC
CASRIGTAYNEQFF
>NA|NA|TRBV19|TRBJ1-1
TGTGCCAGTAGTATCACACCTTATATGAACACTGAAGCTTTCTTT
CASSITPYMNTEAFF
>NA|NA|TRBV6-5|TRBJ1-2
TGTGCCAGCAGTTACTCAGAGGGAAGCGTGTATGGCTACACCTTC
CASSYSEGSVYGYTF
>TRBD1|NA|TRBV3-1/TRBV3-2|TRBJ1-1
TGTGCCAGCAGCCACAGGGGGCGAACTGAAGCTTTCTTT
CASSHRGRTEAFF
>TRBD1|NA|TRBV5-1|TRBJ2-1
TGCGCCAGCAGCTCCAAACCGGCCGGGACAGGGATCAATGAGCAGTTCTTC
CASSSKPAGTGINEQFF
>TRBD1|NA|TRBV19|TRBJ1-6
TGTGCCAGTAGAGAGACAGGGGGAAGGAGTTCACCCCTCCACTTT
CASRETGGRSSPLHF
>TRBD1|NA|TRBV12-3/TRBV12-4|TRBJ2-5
TGTGCCAGCAGGGGGACAGGGACGGAGACCCAGTACTTC
CASRGTGTETQYF
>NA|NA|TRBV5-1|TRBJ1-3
TGCGCCAGCAGCTTTGGAGACTCTGGAAACACCATATATTTT
CASSFGDSGNTIYF